The clone carrying this T cell receptor beta chain was counted a few times. Its antigen is not identified. The sample comes from a study of OX40 agonist ivuxolimab in advanced cancers. Study in general: People who had prior anti-PD-1, anti-PD-L1 or anti-CTLA-4 therapy could take part, and 35% to 50% had some. Points from the study as a whole: Antigen specificity remained undetermined for the expanded peripheral T cells.

Per germline, CDR1 SGHRS and CDR2 YFSETQ. There are 16 residues in the CDR3. V shed 4 bases, J shed 5 bases, and the junction held 9 bases outside the gene matches. Libraries were prepared by immunoSEQ multiplex PCR; TCRdb keeps only in-frame clonotypes and omits some of them. The sample has approximately 12,000 clones, roughly two thirds seen once. The J gene is TRBJ2-1, the V gene TRBV5-1; TRBD2 agrees at 10 bases. The source was CD4+ or CD8+ T cells sorted from blood, collected in a trial of the OX40 agonist ivuxolimab. The source is an adult with an advanced solid tumor such as melanoma, head and neck, liver or kidney cancer. The CDR3, as DNA: TGCGCCAGCAGCATCCTTAGCGGGGGGACAGACAATGAGCAGTTCTTC. It encodes CASSILSGGTDNEQFF.